A selection of T cell receptor beta chains follows, all from one sample in a study of CD8+CD57+ T cells in acquired aplastic anemia. TCRdb ran MiXCR on the reads and lists one entry per CDR3 protein. The sample consists of 160,000 or so distinct CDR3 sequences, around half of them appearing once. The sequencing sample was made of sorted CD4+, CD8+, or CD8+CD57+ T cells (not recorded which) from PBMCs. The receptors were sampled from a human donor with aplastic anemia. CDR3s include the opening cysteine and the closing phenylalanine or tryptophan. The order of the fields is V gene, J gene, clone size, D gene, CDR3 DNA, CDR3 protein. D genes are given only for firm matches. A clone size is listed for some rows: how often the clone was seen (once, few, many), or a class if it is expanded.

TRBV7-2	TRBJ2-7	.	TRBD1	TGTGCCAGCAGCATCGGACAGGGTAAGGGTTACGAGCAGTACTTC	CASSIGQGKGYEQYF
TRBV6-1	TRBJ1-5	many	.	TGTGCCAGCAGTGAAGCAAGGGCAATGAGTCAGCCCCAGCATTTT	CASSEARAMSQPQHF
TRBV5-6	TRBJ2-7	.	TRBD2	TGTGCCAGCAGCTTGGCCTCTAGCGGGTTATACTACGAGCAGTACTTC	CASSLASSGLYYEQYF
TRBV5-1	TRBJ2-1	many	.	TGCGCCAGCAGCCCTGAGTGGCGGACCTCCTACAATGAGCAGTTCTTC	CASSPEWRTSYNEQFF
TRBV7-6	TRBJ1-3	.	.	TGTGCCAGCAGCCAAACGGACCGCCCTGGGGACACCATATATTTT	CASSQTDRPGDTIYF
TRBV20-1	TRBJ1-1	many	.	TGCAGTGCGAGACCGCCCAGGGGGAACACTGAAGCTTTCTTT	CSARPPRGNTEAFF
TRBV20-1	TRBJ2-7	few	.	TGCAGTGCTAGATCGGGAAGCGACGAGCAGTACTTC	CSARSGSDEQYF
TRBV7-2	TRBJ2-2	.	TRBD2	TGTGCCAGCAGTCGGACTAGCGTTGGCGCCGGGGAGCCGTTTTTT	CASSRTSVGAGEPFF
TRBV10-3	TRBJ1-3	few	.	TGTGCCATCAGAGGTCAGAGGGGCTCTGGAAACACCATATATTTT	CAIRGQRGSGNTIYF
TRBV19	TRBJ1-2	.	TRBD1	TGTGCCAGTAGTTTAACAGGGGGAAGTGGCCACACCTTC	CASSLTGGSGHTF
TRBV24-1	TRBJ2-1	.	.	TGTGCCACCAGGGATCGACTCGCTGAGCAGTTCTTC	CATRDRLAEQFF
TRBV7-9	TRBJ2-5	.	.	TGTGCCAGCAGCTTCGTCCGGGACCAAGAGACCCAGTACTTC	CASSFVRDQETQYF
TRBV10-3	TRBJ1-1	.	.	TGTGCCAGCAGTCTAGGAGGGGCAGCTTTCTTT	CASSLGGAAFF
TRBV19	TRBJ1-5	many	TRBD1	TGTGCCAGTAGTCCCGGGACAGGGCGAGCTAATCAGCCCCAGCATTTT	CASSPGTGRANQPQHF
TRBV4-2	TRBJ1-2	few	TRBD1	TGTGCCAGCAGCCCGCGACAGGGAGCTAACTATGGCTACACCTTC	CASSPRQGANYGYTF
TRBV5-4	TRBJ2-5	many	.	TGTGCCAGCAGCTTGGACCAAGAGACCCAGTACTTC	CASSLDQETQYF
TRBV15	TRBJ1-2	.	.	TGTGCCACCAGCAGAGATGTGGGGGAAGTTGGCGGCTACACCTTC	CATSRDVGEVGGYTF
TRBV4-3	TRBJ1-5	many	.	TGCGCCAGCAGCCAAGAGATAGCCCGGGGTAGCAATCAGCCCCAGCATTTT	CASSQEIARGSNQPQHF
TRBV20-1	TRBJ1-1	.	.	TGCAGTGCTGAAGAGAGCACTGAAGCTTTCTTT	CSAEESTEAFF
TRBV9	TRBJ1-2	.	TRBD1	TGTGCCAGCAGCCTTTCCGGGACAGGGGTAAACTATGGCTACACCTTC	CASSLSGTGVNYGYTF
TRBV6-1	TRBJ1-5	.	.	TGTGCCAGCAGTGGAATTAGTAGCAATCAGCCCCAGCATTTT	CASSGISSNQPQHF
TRBV20-1	TRBJ2-1	.	.	TGCAGTGCCATGGAGAGCTCCTACAATGAGCAGTTCTTC	CSAMESSYNEQFF
TRBV11-2	TRBJ2-1	few	TRBD2	TGTGCCAGCAGCTTAGATCTCGCTAGCGGGAAGAACAATGAGCAGTTCTTC	CASSLDLASGKNNEQFF
TRBV19	TRBJ1-1	.	TRBD1	TGTGCCAGTAGGACACTAGCTGACAGGGATGCTTTCTTT	CASRTLADRDAFF
TRBV20-1	TRBJ2-7	many	.	TGCAGTGCTAGAATGGGCAGCACCTACGAGCAGTACTTC	CSARMGSTYEQYF
TRBV19	TRBJ1-5	.	TRBD1	TGTGCTAGTAGTCCCCCGGGACAGGGGGCGCGTCAGCCCCAGCATTTT	CASSPPGQGARQPQHF
TRBV6-5	TRBJ1-1	few	TRBD1	TGTGCCAGCAGTTACTCCGGAGGACAGGGAGGGACTGAAGCTTTCTTT	CASSYSGGQGGTEAFF
TRBV10-3	TRBJ2-5	.	.	TGTGCCAGCAAGGGCAGCTTACGGGGTCGGAAGACCCAGTACTTC	CASKGSLRGRKTQYF
TRBV15	TRBJ2-1	.	.	TGTGCCACCAGCAGCTTGGTTTCAGGGTCGGACAATGAGCAGTTCTTC	CATSSLVSGSDNEQFF
TRBV4-3	TRBJ2-7	.	TRBD1	TGCGCCAGCAGCCAACAAATAGGGGGCCCAGAGCAGTACTTC	CASSQQIGGPEQYF
TRBV2	TRBJ1-2	.	.	TGTGCCAGCAGAGGGCGTAAAGAACACTATGGCTACACCTTC	CASRGRKEHYGYTF
TRBV6-1	TRBJ2-2	.	.	TGTGCCAGCAGTGAGGACAGTTCCGGGGAGCTGTTTTTT	CASSEDSSGELFF
TRBV4-1	TRBJ1-2	.	.	TGCGCCAGCAGCCAAGAAAACGGGGGCGGCGGCTACACCTTC	CASSQENGGGGYTF
TRBV19	TRBJ1-3	.	.	TGTGCCAGTACCATGCTGGGGTTCGGAAACACCATATATTTT	CASTMLGFGNTIYF
TRBV10-2	TRBJ1-2	.	.	TGCGCCAGCTTTGTCCTTGAGGATGGCTACACCTTC	CASFVLEDGYTF
TRBV7-9	TRBJ1-1	many	.	TGTGCCAGCAGCCACAGGACGGCTGGCACTGAAGCTTTCTTT	CASSHRTAGTEAFF
TRBV20-1	TRBJ2-1	many	TRBD1	TGCAGTGCTAGAGATACCAGGACAGGGGAGAATGAGCAGTTCTTC	CSARDTRTGENEQFF
TRBV4-3	TRBJ1-1	.	.	TGCGCCAGCAGCCAAGATAGAGGGAGCCGTGAAGCTTTCTTT	CASSQDRGSREAFF
TRBV9	TRBJ2-5	.	.	TGTGCCAGCAGCGTAGGGAATGAGCCGGACCAAGAGACCCAGTACTTC	CASSVGNEPDQETQYF
TRBV10-3	TRBJ1-1	many	.	TGTGCCATCAGTGGCTACAGGGTTGGTACTGAAGCTTTCTTT	CAISGYRVGTEAFF
TRBV30	TRBJ1-3	.	TRBD1	TGTGCCTGGAGTGTCGGACAGGGAAGCTCTGGAAACACCATATATTTT	CAWSVGQGSSGNTIYF
TRBV10-3	TRBJ2-3	many	TRBD2	TGTGCCATCAGTGCGACTAGCGGGACCACAGATACGCAGTATTTT	CAISATSGTTDTQYF
TRBV19	TRBJ1-5	.	TRBD1	TGTGCCAGTAGTCCCGTGGAGGGGGCTAAACAGCCCCAGCATTTT	CASSPVEGAKQPQHF
TRBV5-1	TRBJ1-1	many	.	TGCGCCAGCAGGAGGGCAGGGTCCATGAACACTGAAGCTCTCTTT	CASRRAGSMNTEALF
TRBV4-1	TRBJ1-6	.	TRBD1	TGCGCCAGCAGCCAGAACAGGGGGTCTAACTCACCCCTCCACTTT	CASSQNRGSNSPLHF
TRBV25-1	TRBJ1-5	few	.	TGTGCCAGCAGTCTACTCCCCGCCGGGCCCCAAGGGGCGGGCAATCAGCCCCAGCATTTT	CASSLLPAGPQGAGNQPQHF
TRBV2	TRBJ1-5	.	TRBD1	TGTGCCAGCAGGCCACAGGGGGCGCAATTTGGCAATCAGCCCCAGCATTTT	CASRPQGAQFGNQPQHF
TRBV4-2	TRBJ2-3	.	TRBD2	TGTGCCAGCAGCAGCCGGGCTAGCGGCCTAAACACAGATACGCAGTATTTT	CASSSRASGLNTDTQYF
TRBV15	TRBJ2-5	.	.	TGTGCCACCAGCTTAGGTCGGAATCAGCCCCAGTACTTC	CATSLGRNQPQYF
TRBV7-3	TRBJ1-2	.	TRBD1	TGTGCCAGCCGGGACAGGGAGGTCTATGGCTACACCTTC	CASRDREVYGYTF
TRBV2	TRBJ1-5	.	.	TGTGCCAGCAGTCTTACTAGCGGGGGCAATCAGCCCCAGCATTTT	CASSLTSGGNQPQHF
TRBV10-1	TRBJ2-1	.	.	TGCGCCAGCAGTTCGACCATATCAGGGTTTGTCAATGAGCAGTTCTTC	CASSSTISGFVNEQFF
TRBV19	TRBJ2-1	few	.	TGTGCCCGTAGTGAGACAGGGACTTCTTCCAATGAGCAGTTCTTC	CARSETGTSSNEQFF
TRBV10-3	TRBJ2-3	few	TRBD2	TGTGCGGTTGGCGGGGGAGACACGCAGTATTTT	CAVGGGDTQYF
TRBV29-1	TRBJ2-7	.	.	TGCAGCGGCGTACACAGTTTTGGGTACGAGCAGTACTTC	CSGVHSFGYEQYF
TRBV29-1	TRBJ2-3	.	TRBD1	TGCAGCGTAACCGGGACAGGGCGCACAGATACGCAGTATTTT	CSVTGTGRTDTQYF
TRBV7-2	TRBJ1-6	few	.	TGTGCCAGCAGCTTAGAGGACGGTTCACCCCTCCACTTT	CASSLEDGSPLHF
TRBV7-8	TRBJ2-1	many	TRBD2	TGTGCCAGCAGCTTAGGGACTAGCGGGATTGAGGAGCAGTTCTTC	CASSLGTSGIEEQFF
TRBV6-2/TRBV6-3	TRBJ1-2	many	.	TGTGCCAGCAGTATGACAGTTAACTATGGCTACACCTTC	CASSMTVNYGYTF